This T cell receptor beta chain was documented in a study of T cell responses to AZD1222 COVID-19 vaccine. Whole-study context: Recipients boosted at about 4 weeks or about 12 weeks are pooled.

As concerns this clone: Its antigen is unknown.

V was clipped by 4 bases and J by 1 base; unmatched bases: 10. Germline V lookup: CDR1 SGHRS, CDR2 YFSETQ. The CDR3 consists of 18 residues. Method: immunoSEQ multiplex PCR; TCRdb's copy keeps in-frame clones and lacks some. There are 150,000 or so clones in the sample; roughly 91% occur only once, and approximately 2% lies in the top ten. Study results and limitations: Recipients of two AZD1222 doses showed rising Spike-specific TCR breadth and depth. Clonal diversity was possibly underestimated; the donors were predominantly white British and more often female. Across spike, vaccine-associated CD4 TCRs were found, dominant at 160-218 and 743-854.

V is TRBV5-1 and J is TRBJ2-2, with TRBD2 matching over 10 bases. This TCR was recovered from an adult in good health. This specimen consisted of peripheral blood, obtained on day 0 of AZD1222 vaccination. CDR3 residues: CASSRLASGGVNTGELFF. CDR3 coding DNA: TGCGCCAGCAGCCGCTTAGCTAGCGGGGGAGTGAACACCGGGGAGCTGTTTTTT.